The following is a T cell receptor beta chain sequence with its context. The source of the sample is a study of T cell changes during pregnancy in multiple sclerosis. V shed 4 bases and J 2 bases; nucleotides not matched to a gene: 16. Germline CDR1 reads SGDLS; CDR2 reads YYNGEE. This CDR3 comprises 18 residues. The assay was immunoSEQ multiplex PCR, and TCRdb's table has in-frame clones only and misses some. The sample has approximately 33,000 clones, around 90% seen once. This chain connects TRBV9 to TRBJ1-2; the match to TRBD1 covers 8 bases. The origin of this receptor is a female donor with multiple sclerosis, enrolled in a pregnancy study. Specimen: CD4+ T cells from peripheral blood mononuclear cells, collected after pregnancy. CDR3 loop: CASSLGQDRAGGNYGYTF. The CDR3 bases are TGTGCCAGCAGCCTAGGCCAGGACAGGGCAGGCGGCAACTATGGCTACACCTTC.